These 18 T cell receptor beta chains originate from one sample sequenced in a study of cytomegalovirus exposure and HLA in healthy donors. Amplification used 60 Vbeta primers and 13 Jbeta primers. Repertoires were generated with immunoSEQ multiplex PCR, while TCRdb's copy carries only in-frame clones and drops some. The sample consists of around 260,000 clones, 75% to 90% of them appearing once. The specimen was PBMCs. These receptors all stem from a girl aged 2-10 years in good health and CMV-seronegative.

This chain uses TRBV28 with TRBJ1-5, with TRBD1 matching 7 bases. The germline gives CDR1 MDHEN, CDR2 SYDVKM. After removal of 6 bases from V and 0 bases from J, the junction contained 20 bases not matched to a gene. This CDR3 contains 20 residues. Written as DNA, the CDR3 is TGTGCCAGCAGCTCCTCCAAGACAGGGCGGAGGGGATATAGCAATCAGCCCCAGCATTTT. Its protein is CASSSSKTGRRGYSNQPQHF.

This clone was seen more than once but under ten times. The CDR3 loop is CASSLGQAQEQYF. DNA for the CDR3: TGTGCCAGCAGCTTGGGGCAGGCGCAAGAGCAGTACTTC. The chain has TRBV5-6 and TRBJ2-7; no definite D call. The CDR3 is 13 residues long. CDR1 is SGHDT, CDR2 YYEEEE, per germline. V was clipped by 0 bases and J by 7 bases, with 11 bases between them.

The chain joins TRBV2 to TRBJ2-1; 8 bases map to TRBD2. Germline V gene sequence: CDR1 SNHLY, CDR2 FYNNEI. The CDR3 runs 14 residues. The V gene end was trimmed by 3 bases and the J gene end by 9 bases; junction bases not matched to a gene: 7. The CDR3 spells CASSDPGGAAEQFF. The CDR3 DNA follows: TGTGCCAGCAGTGACCCGGGGGGGGCTGCTGAGCAGTTCTTC.

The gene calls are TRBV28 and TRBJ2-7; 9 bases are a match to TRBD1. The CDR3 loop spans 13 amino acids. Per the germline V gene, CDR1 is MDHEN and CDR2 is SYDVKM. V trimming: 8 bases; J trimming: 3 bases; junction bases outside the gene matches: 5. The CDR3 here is CASLQGAHYEQYF. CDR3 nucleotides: TGTGCCAGCTTACAGGGGGCGCACTACGAGCAGTACTTC.

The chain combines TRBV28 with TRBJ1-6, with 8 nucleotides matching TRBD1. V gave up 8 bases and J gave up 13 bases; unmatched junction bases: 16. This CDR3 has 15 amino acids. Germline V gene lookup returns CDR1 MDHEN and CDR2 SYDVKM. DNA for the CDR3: TGTGCCAGCGTAGGACAGGGTGTTATCAAGACTCCCCTCCACTTT. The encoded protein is CASVGQGVIKTPLHF.

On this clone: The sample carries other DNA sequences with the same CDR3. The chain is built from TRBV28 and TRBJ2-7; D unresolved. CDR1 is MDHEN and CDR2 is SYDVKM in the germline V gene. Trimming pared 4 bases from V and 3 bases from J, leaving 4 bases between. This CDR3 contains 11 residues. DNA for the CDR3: TGTGCCAGCAGTTCTTACTACGAGCAGTACTTC. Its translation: CASSSYYEQYF.

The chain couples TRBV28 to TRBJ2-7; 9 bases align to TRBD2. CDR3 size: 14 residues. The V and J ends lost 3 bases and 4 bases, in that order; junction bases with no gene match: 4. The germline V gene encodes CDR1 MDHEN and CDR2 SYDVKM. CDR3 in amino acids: CASSFSSGVYEQYF. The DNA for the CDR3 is TGTGCCAGCAGTTTTTCTAGCGGGGTATACGAGCAGTACTTC.

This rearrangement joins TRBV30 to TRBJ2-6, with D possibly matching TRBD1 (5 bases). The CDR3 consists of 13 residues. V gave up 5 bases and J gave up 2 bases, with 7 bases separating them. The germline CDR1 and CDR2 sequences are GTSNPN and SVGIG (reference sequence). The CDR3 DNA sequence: TGTGCCTGGGGGGCGACTGGGGCCAACGTCCTGACTTTC. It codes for CAWGATGANVLTF. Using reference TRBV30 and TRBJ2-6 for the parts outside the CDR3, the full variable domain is SQTIHQWPATLVQPVGSPLSLECTVEGTSNPNLYWYRQAAGRGLQLLFYSVGIGQISSEVPQNLSASRPQDRQFILSSKKLLLSDSGFYLCAWGATGANVLTFGAGSRLTVL.

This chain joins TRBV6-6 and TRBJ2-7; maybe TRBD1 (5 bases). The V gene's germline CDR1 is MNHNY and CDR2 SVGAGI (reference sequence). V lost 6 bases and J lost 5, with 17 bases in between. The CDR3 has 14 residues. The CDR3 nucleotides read TGTGCCAGCAGCCGCACCGGGTCCAGGGACGAGCAGTACTTC. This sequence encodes CASSRTGSRDEQYF.

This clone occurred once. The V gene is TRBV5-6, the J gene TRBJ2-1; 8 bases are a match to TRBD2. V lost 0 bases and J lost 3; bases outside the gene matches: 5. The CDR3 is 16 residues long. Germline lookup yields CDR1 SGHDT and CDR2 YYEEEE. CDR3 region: CASSLAGAGGYNEQFF. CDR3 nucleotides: TGTGCCAGCAGCTTGGCTGGGGCGGGAGGCTACAATGAGCAGTTCTTC.

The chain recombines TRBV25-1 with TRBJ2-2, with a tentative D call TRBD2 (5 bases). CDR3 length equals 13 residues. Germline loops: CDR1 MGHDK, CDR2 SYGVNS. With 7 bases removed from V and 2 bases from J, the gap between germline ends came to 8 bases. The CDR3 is CASKTGNTGELFF. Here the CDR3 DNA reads TGTGCCAGCAAGACGGGAAACACCGGGGAGCTGTTTTTT.

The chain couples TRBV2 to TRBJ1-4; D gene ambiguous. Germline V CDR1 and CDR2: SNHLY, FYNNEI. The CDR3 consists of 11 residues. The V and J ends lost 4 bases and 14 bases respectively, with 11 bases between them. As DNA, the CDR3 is TGTGCCAGCAGTGCTGGACTTGTGCTGTTTTTT. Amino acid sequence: CASSAGLVLFF.

The CDR3: CASSPDILSANYGYTF. CDR3 bases: TGTGCCAGCAGCCCCGATATCCTCTCAGCTAACTATGGCTACACCTTC. V gene TRBV7-2 combines with J gene TRBJ1-2; D gene unclear. Deletions cut 5 bases from V and 0 bases from J, with 16 bases between. This CDR3 has 16 residues. Germline V gives CDR1 SGHTA, CDR2 FQGNSA. The full variable domain, its missing parts supplied by reference TRBV7-2 and TRBJ1-2, is GAGVSQSPSNKVTEKGKDVELRCDPISGHTALYWYRQSLGQGLEFLIYFQGNSAPDKSGLPSDRFSAERTGGSVSTLTIQRTQQEDSAVYLCASSPDILSANYGYTFGSGTRLTVV.

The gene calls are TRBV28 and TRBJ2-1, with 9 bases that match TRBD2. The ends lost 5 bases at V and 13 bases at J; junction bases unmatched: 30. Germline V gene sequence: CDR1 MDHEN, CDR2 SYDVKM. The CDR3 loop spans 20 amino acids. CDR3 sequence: CASSLKGRAMAGGPAGRQFF. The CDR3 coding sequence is TGTGCCAGCAGTCTGAAGGGGAGGGCTATGGCGGGAGGGCCGGCGGGGCGTCAGTTCTTC.

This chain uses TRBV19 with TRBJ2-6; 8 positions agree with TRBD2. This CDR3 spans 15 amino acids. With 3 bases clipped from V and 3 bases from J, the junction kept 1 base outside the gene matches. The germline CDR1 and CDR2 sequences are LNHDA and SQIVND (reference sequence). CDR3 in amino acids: CASSIGRDGANVLTF. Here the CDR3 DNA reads TGTGCCAGTAGTATCGGGAGGGATGGGGCCAACGTCCTGACTTTC.

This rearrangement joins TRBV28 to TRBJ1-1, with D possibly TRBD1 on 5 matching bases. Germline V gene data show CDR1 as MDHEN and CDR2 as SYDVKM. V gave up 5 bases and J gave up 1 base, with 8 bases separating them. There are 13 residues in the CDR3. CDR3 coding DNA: TGTGCCAGCAGTCCTACAGGGAACACTGAAGCTTTCTTT. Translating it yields CASSPTGNTEAFF.

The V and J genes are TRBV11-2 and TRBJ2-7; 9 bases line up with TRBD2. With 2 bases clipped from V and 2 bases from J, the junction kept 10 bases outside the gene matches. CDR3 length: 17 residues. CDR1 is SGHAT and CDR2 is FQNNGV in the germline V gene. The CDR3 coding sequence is TGTGCCAGCAGCTTAAGGGCGGGAGGGCCGGGGACCTACGAGCAGTACTTC. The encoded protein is CASSLRAGGPGTYEQYF. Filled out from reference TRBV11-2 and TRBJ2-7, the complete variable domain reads EAGVAQSPRYKIIEKRQSVAFWCNPISGHATLYWYQQILGQGPKLLIQFQNNGVVDDSQLPKDRFSAERLKGVDSTLKIQPAKLEDSAVYLCASSLRAGGPGTYEQYFGPGTRLTVT.

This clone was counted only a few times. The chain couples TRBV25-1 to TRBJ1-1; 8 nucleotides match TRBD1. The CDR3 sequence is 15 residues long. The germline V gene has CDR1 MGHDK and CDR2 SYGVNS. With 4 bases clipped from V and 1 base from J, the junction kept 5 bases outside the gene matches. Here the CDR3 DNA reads TGTGCCAGCAGTGTTAGAGGACAGGGGAACACTGAAGCTTTCTTT. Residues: CASSVRGQGNTEAFF.